Below are 21 T cell receptor beta chains sequenced from a single sample in a study of human T cells and chemical hapten exposure. TCRdb recomputed calls from the RACE reads with MiXCR, one row per CDR3 protein. The sample lists a few hundred thousand distinct CDR3 sequences; over 6% were seen once. The time point denotes: patch test 2, 6 weeks after DPC sensitization. Documented treatment: therapeutic diphenylcyclopropenone sensitization with weekly scalp DPC. The sequenced sample was whole blood, obtained in connection with sensitization to the hapten diphenylcyclopropenone (DPC). The receptors shown here come from a woman between 18 and 29 years old with alopecia areata. Some clones in this sample may be carry-over from other donors' samples.

This clonotype was seen ten or more times. The gene calls are TRBV7-8 and TRBJ1-2, with TRBD1 identical over 7 bases. Germline V gene lookup returns CDR1 SGHVS and CDR2 FQNEAQ. CDR3 length: 13 residues. V dropped 6 bases and J dropped 2; count of bases not matched to a gene: 3. CDR3 DNA sequence: TGTGCCAGCAGTGGAGGGGGCAACTATGGCTACACCTTC. Encoded protein: CASSGGGNYGYTF.

This clonotype has ten or more counts. The CDR3 DNA sequence: TGTGCCAGCAGTGATTTTTTTGGACAGGGGGCGCTTACCTCTGGGGCCAACGTCCTGACTTTC. Its protein is CASSDFFGQGALTSGANVLTF. The chain is built from TRBV6-1 and TRBJ2-6, with TRBD1 matching over 11 bases. V shed 3 bases and J 0 bases; nucleotides not matched to a gene: 13. The V gene's germline CDR1 is MNHNS and CDR2 SASEGT. The length of the CDR3 is 21 residues.

This clonotype was counted ten times or more. Germline and junction disagree at one end, which may indicate a read error. V is TRBV20-1 and J is TRBJ2-1; 7 bases match TRBD2. CDR1 and CDR2 from the germline V gene are DFQATT and SNEGSKA (reference sequence). This CDR3 comprises 13 residues. CDR3 protein: CSARVEERGPRVF. The CDR3, as DNA: TGCAGTGCTAGAGTGGAAGAGCGGGGCCCCAGGGTCTTC.

The table lists this clonotype with many counts. V usage is TRBV7-9 and J usage is TRBJ2-5, with no clear D. The CDR3 has 14 amino acids. Trimming removed 1 base at V and 2 bases at J, with 8 bases between. Germline V CDR1 and CDR2: SEHNR, FQNEAQ (reference sequence). The CDR3 bases are TGTGCCAGCAGCTTAGACACAGCACAAGAGACCCAGTACTTC. It specifies CASSLDTAQETQYF.

The sample holds a few counts of this clonotype. The genes are TRBV29-1 and TRBJ2-3; 10 positions match TRBD2. This CDR3 is 14 amino acids long. Germline CDR1 reads SQVTM; CDR2 reads ANQGSEA. V shed 4 bases, J shed 7 bases, and the junction held 8 bases outside the gene matches. The CDR3 DNA reads as TGCAGCGTTGTTACCAGCGGGGGGGCCCATACGCAGTATTTT. This sequence encodes CSVVTSGGAHTQYF.

This clonotype has just a few counts. The chain is built from TRBV20-1 and TRBJ2-3; TRBD1 agrees at 7 bases. Looked up from germline, CDR1 is DFQATT and CDR2 is SNEGSKA (reference sequence). The CDR3 is 13 residues long. V was pared by 5 bases and J by 4 bases, with 6 bases of the junction left unmatched. CDR3 amino acids: CSARDSLPDTQYF. CDR3 DNA: TGCAGTGCTCGGGACAGTCTCCCAGATACGCAGTATTTT.

This clonotype came up a few times. The chain carries TRBV3-1 and TRBJ1-2; tentative D call: TRBD1 (6 bases). V was shortened by 4 bases and J by 8 bases, with 14 bases between the two germline ends. CDR1 is LGHDT, CDR2 YNNKEL, per germline (reference sequence). The CDR3 is 13 amino acids. The chain's CDR3 is CASSRPDRFGYTF. The CDR3 bases are TGTGCCAGCAGCCGCCCCGACAGGTTCGGCTACACCTTC. Combining the CDR3 with reference TRBV3-1 and TRBJ1-2 gives the whole variable domain DTAVSQTPKYLVTQMGNDKSIKCEQNLGHDTMYWYKQDSKKFLKIMFSYNNKELIINETVPNRFSPKSPDKAHLNLHINSLELGDSAVYFCASSRPDRFGYTFGSGTRLTVV.

This clonotype was counted many times. The chain has TRBV7-9 and TRBJ1-1; 7 bases match TRBD1. This CDR3 comprises 14 residues. Trimming took 3 bases from V and 4 from J; bases not matched to a gene: 5. Germline CDR1 is SEHNR and CDR2 is FQNEAQ (reference sequence). CDR3 nucleotide sequence: TGTGCCAGCAGCTTCCGACAGGGTGTCACTGAAGCTTTCTTT. This sequence encodes CASSFRQGVTEAFF.

A few counts support this clonotype. The rearrangement joins TRBV5-1 to TRBJ1-1, with 7 bases matching TRBD1. Germline V lookup: CDR1 SGHRS, CDR2 YFSETQ. The CDR3 has 13 residues. The J segment lost 10 bases and the V segment lost 3 bases, leaving 9 bases of the junction unmatched. CDR3 in DNA: TGCGCCAGCAGCTCATTAACAGGGGATTTAGCTTTCTTT. As protein: CASSSLTGDLAFF.

This clonotype was seen only a few times. The V gene is TRBV7-2, the J gene TRBJ1-6; D possibly corresponds to TRBD1 (6 bases). Germline assignment: CDR1 SGHTA and CDR2 FQGNSA. This CDR3 contains 15 residues. Between the trimmed V and J ends, which lost 5 bases and 7 bases, there was a span of 15 bases. The chain's CDR3 is CASSGNRVQNSPLHF. In DNA, the CDR3 is TGTGCCAGCAGCGGCAACAGGGTTCAGAATTCACCCCTCCACTTT.

This clonotype was detected many times. This chain joins TRBV7-8 and TRBJ1-6; no clear D gene. The germline gives CDR1 SGHVS, CDR2 FQNEAQ. V was shortened by 1 base and J by 0 bases, with 10 bases between the two germline ends. The CDR3 totals 17 residues. CDR3 sequence: CASSLVAVPSYNSPLHF. The CDR3 DNA reads TGTGCCAGCAGCTTAGTTGCCGTCCCCTCCTATAATTCACCCCTCCACTTT.

This clonotype was picked up a small number of times. The CDR3 nucleotides read TGTGCCAGCAGCCAGAAGGGGAACAATGAGCAGTTCTTC. This codes for CASSQKGNNEQFF. The rearrangement links TRBV3-1 to TRBJ2-1; tentatively, D is TRBD1 (5 bases). The CDR3 sequence is 13 residues long. Trimming took off 3 bases at V and 5 bases at J, with 8 bases between the two ends. In germline, CDR1 is LGHDT, CDR2 YNNKEL (reference sequence).

There are many counts of this clonotype. The chain has TRBV28 and TRBJ1-1; no reliable D call. This CDR3 contains 14 residues. Germline CDR1 and CDR2: MDHEN and SYDVKM. V was shortened by 4 bases and J by 5 bases, with 14 bases between the two germline ends. DNA of the CDR3: TGTGCCAGCAGTTCCGGCAGTTTTATTACTGAAGCTTTCTTT. Translated, it gives CASSSGSFITEAFF.

Only a few counts were recorded for this clonotype. The chain links TRBV12-3 or TRBV12-4 to TRBJ2-5; no definite D call. The CDR3 contains 13 residues. Trimming shortened V by 3 bases and J by 3 bases, and 8 bases separated the two germline ends. This CDR3 is CASSFAVKETQYF. The CDR3 bases are TGTGCCAGCAGTTTCGCGGTCAAAGAGACCCAGTACTTC.

The V gene is TRBV6-5, the J gene TRBJ1-2, with no clear D. Trimming took off 8 bases at V and 2 bases at J, with 15 bases between the two ends. Germline V gene sequence: CDR1 MNHEY, CDR2 SVGAGI. The CDR3 is 14 residues long. The CDR3 reads CASGEGGMNYGYTF. CDR3 sequence (DNA): TGTGCCAGCGGGGAGGGCGGGATGAACTATGGCTACACCTTC.

This clonotype was observed at least ten times. The chain links TRBV5-1 to TRBJ2-3; 10 bases align to TRBD1. J gave up 1 base and V 9 bases, and 2 bases lay outside the gene matches. The CDR3 loop spans 13 amino acids. CDR1 is SGHRS, CDR2 YFSETQ, per germline. The CDR3 is CATGTGGTDTQYF. The CDR3 DNA sequence: TGCGCCACCGGGACAGGGGGCACAGATACGCAGTATTTT.

This clonotype has a handful of counts. This chain uses TRBV4-1 with TRBJ1-5, with D maybe TRBD1 (5 bases). This CDR3 is 14 amino acids long. The germline V and J ends were trimmed by 0 bases and 9 bases, with 12 bases remaining between them. Germline CDR1 and CDR2: MGHRA and YSYEKL. The CDR3 DNA reads TGCGCCAGCAGCCAAGAGTCAGGCGGGGGGCCCCAGCATTTT. This sequence encodes CASSQESGGGPQHF.

This clonotype was observed at least ten times. J is TRBJ1-1 and V is TRBV3-1; D is possibly TRBD1 (5 bases). Germline CDR1 and CDR2: LGHDT and YNNKEL (reference sequence). Between the trimmed V and J ends, which lost 0 bases and 5 bases, there was a span of 10 bases. The CDR3 has 14 amino acids. DNA of the CDR3: TGTGCCAGCAGCCAAGAGGCAGGGAGGACTGAAGCTTTCTTT. This encodes CASSQEAGRTEAFF.

The CDR3 loop reads CASSLTGEPYSPLHF. For the CDR3, the DNA is TGTGCCAGCAGCTTAACAGGCGAGCCTTATTCACCCCTCCACTTT. The chain is built from TRBV7-2 and TRBJ1-6, with D possibly TRBD1 on 5 matching bases. The CDR3 contains 15 residues. The germline CDR1 and CDR2 sequences are SGHTA and FQGNSA. Trimming removed 2 bases from V and 8 bases from J, with 13 bases in between.

This clonotype was detected a few times. The rearrangement joins TRBV6-5 to TRBJ2-7, with 15 positions matching TRBD2. CDR1 is MNHEY, CDR2 SVGAGI, per germline. This CDR3 is built from 19 residues. V trimming: 2 bases; J trimming: 0 bases; junction bases outside the gene matches: 8. CDR3 sequence (DNA): TGTGCCAGCAGTTACACGGGACTAGCGGGGGGACTGAGCTCCTACGAGCAGTACTTC. Its protein is CASSYTGLAGGLSSYEQYF.

This clonotype has more than one count but fewer than ten. The V and J genes are TRBV3-1 and TRBJ2-7; tentatively, D is TRBD2 (6 bases). Trimming took off 0 bases at V and 1 base at J, with 10 bases between the two ends. CDR1 LGHDT and CDR2 YNNKEL come from the germline V gene (reference sequence). The length of the CDR3 is 15 residues. CDR3: CASSQDPGRSYEQYF. DNA of the CDR3: TGTGCCAGCAGCCAAGATCCAGGGAGGTCCTACGAGCAGTACTTC.